Detailed here is one T cell receptor beta chain. TCR beta CDR3 regions were amplified from RNA transcripts. The HTBI primer set drove a first-round RT-PCR of the TCR CDR3. A single record per CDR3 protein comes from TCRdb applying MiXCR to the multiplex PCR reads. The table lists fewer than 650,000 distinct CDR3 sequences, about 15% of them singletons. The CDR3 runs 15 residues. CDR1 and CDR2 (germline): MNHNS, SASEGT. Germline trimming cut 4 bases from V and 4 bases from J; bases unmatched to any gene: 8. This specimen comes from a study of T cells in Graves' hyperthyroidism and ophthalmopathy. Sequenced sample: blood. The rearrangement uses TRBV6-1 and TRBJ1-1; 8 positions match TRBD1. This clonotype originated in a woman aged 40 to 50 with Graves' hyperthyroidism. For the CDR3, the DNA is TGTGCCAGCAGTGTGCGGACAGGGAGAGGCACTGAAGCTTTCTTT. Translation: CASSVRTGRGTEAFF.